Each of the 14 T cell receptor beta chains below was sequenced from the same sample in a study of OX40 agonist ivuxolimab in advanced cancers. Libraries were prepared by immunoSEQ multiplex PCR; TCRdb keeps only in-frame clonotypes and omits some of them. The table includes 30,000 to 40,000 clones, roughly 89% detected once. The sequenced sample was CD4+ or CD8+ T cells sorted from blood, obtained in a trial of the OX40 agonist ivuxolimab. Receptor source: an adult with an advanced solid tumor such as melanoma, head and neck, liver or kidney cancer.

The chain employs TRBV28 and TRBJ1-5; D possibly corresponds to TRBD1 (5 bases). The ends were cut back, 5 bases at V and 3 bases at J, with 11 bases in the middle. CDR1 and CDR2 from the germline V gene are MDHEN and SYDVKM. This CDR3 comprises 14 residues. CDR3 protein: CASSGVGLNQPQHF. Here the CDR3 DNA reads TGTGCCAGCAGTGGGGTGGGGCTCAATCAGCCCCAGCATTTT.

The chain is built from TRBV9 and TRBJ2-1, with D possibly being TRBD1 or TRBD2 (6 bases each). Germline V gives CDR1 SGDLS, CDR2 YYNGEE. This CDR3 spans 16 amino acids. V lost 4 bases to trimming and J lost 0 bases, with 14 bases between them. CDR3: CASSPRGLNSYNEQFF. DNA for the CDR3: TGTGCCAGCAGCCCCCGGGGGCTGAACTCCTACAATGAGCAGTTCTTC.

J is TRBJ1-1 and V is TRBV6-5, with 10 bases matching TRBD1. The germline gives CDR1 MNHEY, CDR2 SVGAGI. J lost 2 bases, V lost 8 bases, and 2 bases had no gene match. The CDR3 covers 13 residues. The CDR3 reads CASRDRGNTEAFF. In DNA form, the CDR3 reads TGTGCCAGCCGGGACAGGGGAAACACTGAAGCTTTCTTT.

The chain is built from TRBV28 and TRBJ2-3; 7 nucleotides match TRBD1. This CDR3 contains 18 residues. J was trimmed by 3 bases and V by 5 bases; bases with no gene match: 17. From germline, CDR1 is MDHEN and CDR2 SYDVKM. CDR3 loop: CASSSTGVTITGTDTQYF. The CDR3 DNA reads TGTGCCAGCAGTAGTACAGGGGTAACCATAACGGGGACAGATACGCAGTATTTT.

This clone was counted only a few times. This sequence joins TRBV5-4 and TRBJ1-3; D might be TRBD1 (5 bases). With 4 bases removed from V and 8 bases from J, the gap between germline ends came to 13 bases. CDR1 is SGHNT and CDR2 is YYREEE in the germline V gene (reference sequence). CDR3 length equals 13 residues. The CDR3 DNA is TGTGCCAGCAGCCTGGACACCTTGGACACCATATATTTT. Its protein product is CASSLDTLDTIYF. Together with reference TRBV5-4 and TRBJ1-3, the CDR3 gives the full variable domain: ETGVTQSPTHLIKTRGQQVTLRCSSQSGHNTVSWYQQALGQGPQFIFQYYREEENGRGNFPPRFSGLQFPNYSSELNVNALELDDSALYLCASSLDTLDTIYFGEGSWLTVV.

The chain is built from TRBV27 and TRBJ1-5; D perhaps matches TRBD1 (6 bases). Germline V gene lookup returns CDR1 MNHEY and CDR2 SMNVEV (reference sequence). With 6 bases removed from V and 0 bases from J, the gap between germline ends came to 15 bases. The CDR3 covers 16 residues. The CDR3 sequence: CASSPAGAYSNQPQHF. The CDR3 DNA reads TGTGCCAGCAGCCCGGCGGGGGCGTATAGCAATCAGCCCCAGCATTTT.

This clone turned up a few times. The chain employs TRBV5-1 and TRBJ2-1; D unresolved. The V gene's germline CDR1 is SGHRS and CDR2 YFSETQ. The CDR3 totals 13 residues. Trimming cost V 4 bases and J 5 bases, with 10 bases left between them. The CDR3 reads CASSEQFDNEQFF. The CDR3, as DNA: TGCGCCAGCAGCGAACAGTTTGACAATGAGCAGTTCTTC.

This chain links TRBV10-3 with TRBJ1-5; D uncertain. Trimming removed 10 bases at V and 7 bases at J, with 14 bases between. This CDR3 is 12 amino acids long. Germline values: CDR1 ENHRY, CDR2 SYGVKD. This chain's CDR3 is CATSDGGQPQHF. The DNA of the CDR3 is TGTGCCACTTCGGACGGAGGCCAGCCCCAGCATTTT.

CDR3 region: CASSLGLAGGRYNEQFF. The DNA of the CDR3 is TGTGCCAGCAGCTTGGGACTAGCGGGAGGTAGGTACAATGAGCAGTTCTTC. The gene calls are TRBV7-2 and TRBJ2-1; 15 bases match TRBD2. This CDR3 contains 17 residues. Trimming at V came to 3 bases and at J to 4 bases, leaving 4 bases not matched to a gene. CDR1 is SGHTA and CDR2 is FQGNSA in the germline V gene.

The CDR3 nucleotides read TGTGCCAGTAGTGCCCGGTGGGGGCCCTTTCAGCCCCAGCATTTT. It yields the protein CASSARWGPFQPQHF. The V gene is TRBV19, the J gene TRBJ1-5, with a weak D call TRBD1 (6 bases). Trimming removed 5 bases from V and 6 bases from J, with 17 bases in between. There are 15 residues in the CDR3. The germline V gene has CDR1 LNHDA and CDR2 SQIVND (reference sequence).

For the CDR3, the DNA is TGTGCCAGCAGCTTGAAGACAGGCTCGCGTGCTATAGGGTACACCTTC. Translation: CASSLKTGSRAIGYTF. The chain carries TRBV5-6 and TRBJ1-2, with D perhaps matching TRBD1 (6 bases). V dropped 1 base and J dropped 11 bases, with 24 bases sitting between them. The CDR3 totals 16 residues. CDR1 and CDR2 from the germline V gene are SGHDT and YYEEEE.

This chain connects TRBV7-3 to TRBJ2-7; 8 nucleotides agree with TRBD2. The V and J ends lost 2 bases and 3 bases, in that order; junction bases with no gene match: 3. Per germline, CDR1 SGHTA and CDR2 FQGTGA. The CDR3 has 14 residues. The DNA of the CDR3 is TGTGCCAGCAGCTTAGTAGCGGGGAGCTACGAGCAGTACTTC. This codes for CASSLVAGSYEQYF.

This chain connects TRBV19 to TRBJ2-2; 13 positions agree with TRBD2. Germline V lookup: CDR1 LNHDA, CDR2 SQIVND (reference sequence). The V and J ends lost 5 bases and 8 bases, in that order; junction bases with no gene match: 8. The CDR3 runs to 16 residues. The CDR3 protein is CASSFRLAGGLGELFF. CDR3 coding DNA: TGTGCCAGTAGTTTCCGACTAGCGGGAGGACTGGGGGAGCTGTTTTTT.

The V gene is TRBV5-1, the J gene TRBJ2-3; 7 nucleotides agree with TRBD2. Germline trimming cut 0 bases from V and 2 bases from J; bases unmatched to any gene: 3. Germline V gene sequence: CDR1 SGHRS, CDR2 YFSETQ. The CDR3 length is 15 residues. The CDR3 here is CASSLGGRNTDTQYF. CDR3 bases: TGCGCCAGCAGCTTGGGCGGGAGAAACACAGATACGCAGTATTTT.